These 26 T cell receptor beta chains came from one sample sequenced in a study of shared clonotypes between healthy human individuals. Sequenced by immunoSEQ multiplex PCR; TCRdb stores in-frame clones only, minus some. The sample lists roughly 700,000 clones, less than 95% occurring once. The specimen sequenced was memory CD8+ T cells from PBMCs. Subset meaning: CD45RO+ cells pooled with CCR7-negative TemRA cells. The receptors were gathered from a young man in good health. Some clones in this sample may be carry-over from other donors' samples.

This chain connects TRBV27 to TRBJ2-1; D could derive from TRBD1 or TRBD2 (5 bases each). CDR1 and CDR2 (germline): MNHEY, SMNVEV (reference sequence). V lost 3 bases and J lost 7, with 19 bases in between. The CDR3 covers 16 residues. The CDR3 DNA reads TGTGCCAGCAGTTTTCTCATGGGGCGAGGGCCGAATGAGCAGTTCTTC. Protein: CASSFLMGRGPNEQFF.

This clone was seen only once. V gene TRBV4-3 combines with J gene TRBJ2-5; 8 bases are a match to TRBD1. J gave up 5 bases and V 0 bases, and 8 bases lay outside the gene matches. Germline CDR1 is LGHNA and CDR2 is YSLEER. This CDR3 spans 16 amino acids. CDR3 protein: CASSQDRSRGQETQYF. CDR3 in DNA: TGCGCCAGCAGCCAAGATCGAAGCAGGGGGCAGGAGACCCAGTACTTC.

The rearrangement uses TRBV12-5 and TRBJ2-2, with TRBD1 matching 7 bases. Per germline, CDR1 LGHNT and CDR2 FRNRAP. Trimming at V came to 2 bases and at J to 8 bases, leaving 14 bases not matched to a gene. The CDR3 covers 17 residues. The CDR3 reads CASGLSRDRPFTGELFF. The CDR3 DNA sequence: TGTGCTAGTGGTTTGTCCCGGGACAGACCCTTTACGGGGGAGCTGTTTTTT.

The CDR3 DNA reads TGTGCCAGTAGTATAGGCCAGGGGGTCGGGATGAACACTGAAGCTTTCTTT. The encoded protein is CASSIGQGVGMNTEAFF. The gene calls are TRBV19 and TRBJ1-1; 7 bases map to TRBD1. Germline assignment: CDR1 LNHDA and CDR2 SQIVND (reference sequence). The CDR3 runs to 17 residues. J was trimmed by 0 bases and V by 1 base; bases with no gene match: 8.

The V and J genes are TRBV12-5 and TRBJ2-7, with 7 bases that match TRBD2. The V and J ends lost 9 bases and 12 bases, in that order; junction bases with no gene match: 20. CDR1 LGHNT and CDR2 FRNRAP come from the germline V gene. CDR3 length: 14 residues. The CDR3 DNA reads TGTGCTAGCATTCAGAGGGAGGGGTTAACTAAGCCGTACTTC. Its protein product is CASIQREGLTKPYF.

The chain recombines TRBV6-5 with TRBJ2-7; D possibly corresponds to TRBD2 (6 bases). The CDR3 loop spans 14 amino acids. V dropped 2 bases and J dropped 3 bases, with 11 bases sitting between them. Germline CDR1 and CDR2: MNHEY and SVGAGI. This chain's CDR3 is CASSYGGARYEQYF. The CDR3 nucleotides are TGTGCCAGCAGTTACGGCGGGGCGCGCTACGAGCAGTACTTC.

This chain connects TRBV6-5 to TRBJ2-7; D is perhaps TRBD1 (6 bases). V lost 3 bases and J 5 bases, leaving 14 bases between the germline ends. Germline V gene data show CDR1 as MNHEY and CDR2 as SVGAGI. CDR3 length: 14 amino acids. Here the CDR3 reads CASSYLGAVDEQYF. The CDR3 DNA follows: TGTGCCAGCAGTTATCTGGGGGCGGTCGACGAGCAGTACTTC.

This clone was observed a single time. The chain links TRBV27 to TRBJ1-1; D gene ambiguous. V lost 1 base to trimming and J lost 1 base, with 7 bases between them. The CDR3 contains 14 residues. From germline, CDR1 is MNHEY and CDR2 SMNVEV (reference sequence). CDR3 region: CASSLLSENTEAFF. CDR3 DNA sequence: TGTGCCAGCAGTTTATTATCGGAGAACACTGAAGCTTTCTTT.

The rearrangement joins TRBV7-9 to TRBJ2-7, with 12 positions matching TRBD2. The CDR3 length is 17 residues. After removal of 0 bases from V and 1 base from J, the junction contained 4 bases not matched to a gene. Germline loops: CDR1 SEHNR, CDR2 FQNEAQ (reference sequence). The CDR3 protein is CASSLAPTSGRSYEQYF. The CDR3 DNA reads as TGTGCCAGCAGCTTAGCCCCGACTAGCGGGAGATCCTACGAGCAGTACTTC.

This chain joins TRBV4-3 and TRBJ1-5, with D unclear. The CDR3 has 15 amino acids. CDR1 and CDR2 from the germline V gene are LGHNA and YSLEER. V dropped 0 bases and J dropped 5 bases, with 11 bases sitting between them. In DNA form, the CDR3 reads TGCGCCAGCAGCCAAGATTGGGTCTCGCATCAGCCCCAGCATTTT. Translating gives CASSQDWVSHQPQHF.

The chain has TRBV7-8 and TRBJ2-1; the D call may be TRBD1 or TRBD2 (5 bases each). CDR1 and CDR2 from the germline V gene are SGHVS and FQNEAQ. The ends were cut back, 2 bases at V and 0 bases at J, with 20 bases in the middle. The CDR3 is made up of 19 amino acids. The CDR3 spells CASSLITRGLLTSYNEQFF. CDR3 nucleotide sequence: TGTGCCAGCAGCTTAATTACACGGGGCCTACTGACCTCCTACAATGAGCAGTTCTTC.

This chain's CDR3 is CASSLRGGETQYF. The CDR3 DNA reads TGTGCCAGCAGCTTAAGGGGTGGCGAGACCCAGTACTTC. The chain is built from TRBV7-7 and TRBJ2-5; D may be TRBD1 (5 bases). The CDR3 consists of 13 residues. V dropped 2 bases and J dropped 5 bases, with 9 bases sitting between them. Germline V lookup: CDR1 SSHAT, CDR2 FNYEAQ (reference sequence).

V gene TRBV9 combines with J gene TRBJ2-3; D not resolved. V was shortened by 3 bases and J by 4 bases, with 9 bases between the two germline ends. Germline CDR1 and CDR2: SGDLS and YYNGEE. The CDR3 spans 13 residues. The CDR3, as DNA: TGTGCCAGCAGCGATAACATAGCAGATACGCAGTATTTT. As protein: CASSDNIADTQYF.

The J gene is TRBJ2-1, the V gene TRBV5-1, with TRBD1 identical over 7 bases. Germline V gene data show CDR1 as SGHRS and CDR2 as YFSETQ. V trimming: 6 bases; J trimming: 4 bases; junction bases outside the gene matches: 7. The length of the CDR3 is 14 residues. CDR3: CASTRLQGYNEQFF. DNA of the CDR3: TGCGCCAGCACCCGTCTACAGGGGTACAATGAGCAGTTCTTC.

In DNA form, the CDR3 reads TGTGCCAGCTCAGGGGGGACTAGCGTCGACGAGCAGTACTTC. It codes for CASSGGTSVDEQYF. V is TRBV7-9 and J is TRBJ2-7; TRBD2 agrees at 10 bases. Trimming cost V 8 bases and J 5 bases; bases outside gene matches: 9. The CDR3 has 14 residues. CDR1 and CDR2 (germline): SEHNR, FQNEAQ (reference sequence).

The J gene is TRBJ1-1, the V gene TRBV6-6; a weak D match, TRBD1 (6 bases). Germline loops: CDR1 MNHNY, CDR2 SVGAGI (reference sequence). The CDR3 has 15 amino acids. The V and J ends lost 1 base and 0 bases respectively, with 9 bases between them. CDR3 region: CASSYLQGLNTEAFF. CDR3 bases: TGTGCCAGCAGTTACTTACAGGGATTGAACACTGAAGCTTTCTTT.

The chain has TRBV7-8 and TRBJ2-7, with TRBD1 matching over 8 bases. The length of the CDR3 is 16 residues. Looked up from germline, CDR1 is SGHVS and CDR2 is FQNEAQ. V lost 1 base and J lost 6; bases outside the gene matches: 11. This chain's CDR3 is CASSLEVLQGASEQYF. In DNA form, the CDR3 reads TGTGCCAGCAGCTTAGAAGTTCTTCAGGGGGCTAGCGAGCAGTACTTC.

The V call is TRBV18, the J call TRBJ1-1; D unresolved. Germline V lookup: CDR1 KGHSH, CDR2 LQKENI. V lost 1 base and J 4 bases, leaving 13 bases between the germline ends. The CDR3 totals 15 residues. The CDR3, as DNA: TGTGCCAGCTCACCACTTCGGGATCTCGGCACTGAAGCTTTCTTT. This sequence encodes CASSPLRDLGTEAFF.

Only one count was recorded for this clone. The chain carries TRBV4-1 and TRBJ2-7; tentative D call: TRBD2 (5 bases). V lost 4 bases to trimming and J lost 2 bases, with 18 bases between them. CDR3 length equals 16 residues. Germline CDR1 and CDR2: MGHRA and YSYEKL. CDR3 region: CASSPTAGGSAYEQYF. The DNA for the CDR3 is TGCGCCAGCAGCCCGACTGCGGGTGGATCGGCCTACGAGCAGTACTTC.

The chain is built from TRBV16 and TRBJ2-2; TRBD1 might be the D (5 bases). Germline CDR1 is KGHSY and CDR2 is FQNENV. Trimming removed 1 base from V and 6 bases from J, with 6 bases in between. This CDR3 comprises 13 residues. The CDR3 protein is CASSQLQAGELFF. In DNA, the CDR3 is TGTGCCAGCAGCCAATTACAGGCCGGGGAGCTGTTTTTT.

V is TRBV28 and J is TRBJ2-7, with 11 bases matching TRBD1. The V and J ends lost 5 bases and 7 bases, in that order; junction bases with no gene match: 13. This CDR3 region has 16 residues. The germline V gene encodes CDR1 MDHEN and CDR2 SYDVKM. The CDR3: CASSPRGTGGRREQYF. CDR3 bases: TGTGCCAGCAGTCCCCGCGGGACAGGGGGGCGAAGGGAGCAGTACTTC.

This chain links TRBV4-1 with TRBJ2-3; 10 nucleotides align to TRBD2. This CDR3 has 15 amino acids. Per the germline V gene, CDR1 is MGHRA and CDR2 is YSYEKL. With V trimmed by 4 bases and J by 9 bases, 10 bases remained unmatched. The CDR3 sequence: CASSLSSGSGETQYF. The CDR3 DNA reads TGCGCCAGCAGCCTATCTAGCGGGAGCGGAGAGACGCAGTATTTT.

Of note for this clone: This same CDR3 is encoded by further DNA sequences in the sample. The V gene is TRBV9, the J gene TRBJ2-1; the D gene is possibly TRBD2 (6 bases). The CDR3 consists of 15 residues. Germline-derived CDR1 and CDR2 are SGDLS and YYNGEE. V was cut by 2 bases and J by 4 bases, with 13 bases left in between. CDR3 sequence reads: CASSVGQGGYNEQFF. The DNA for the CDR3 is TGTGCCAGCAGCGTCGGTCAGGGAGGATACAATGAGCAGTTCTTC.

This chain connects TRBV9 to TRBJ2-7; D unclear. V was trimmed by 0 bases and J by 7 bases, leaving 11 bases between them. CDR3 size: 13 residues. Germline V gene data show CDR1 as SGDLS and CDR2 as YYNGEE. CDR3 nucleotide sequence: TGTGCCAGCAGCGTAGGTGGTTTGGGTGAGCAGTACTTC. Amino acids: CASSVGGLGEQYF. The whole variable domain, remainder taken from reference TRBV9 and TRBJ2-7, is DSGVTQTPKHLITATGQRVTLRCSPRSGDLSVYWYQQSLDQGLQFLIQYYNGEERAKGNILERFSAQQFPDLHSELNLSSLELGDSALYFCASSVGGLGEQYFGPGTRLTVT.

In this sample, this clone turned up a few times. The identical CDR3 is also encoded by other nucleotide sequences in the sample. The CDR3 loop reads CASSFGYEQYF. The CDR3 DNA follows: TGCGCCAGCAGCTTTGGGTACGAGCAGTACTTC. The chain employs TRBV5-1 and TRBJ2-7; no definite D call. The CDR3 has 11 amino acids. Trimming pared 2 bases from V and 4 bases from J, leaving 4 bases between. Germline assignment: CDR1 SGHRS and CDR2 YFSETQ.

This chain connects TRBV7-4 to TRBJ1-4, with D maybe TRBD1 (5 bases). The CDR3 has 14 residues. Germline CDR1 and CDR2: SGHVT and SQSDAQ. Trimming took off 9 bases at V and 1 base at J, with 12 bases between the two ends. CDR3 DNA sequence: TGTGCCAGAGATCAGGGTAGAACTAATGAAAAACTGTTTTTT. Protein: CARDQGRTNEKLFF.